This TCR beta chain was identified during a study of T cell repertoires in cytomegalovirus infection. The overall study: Use of recently identified HLA-C-restricted and well-studied HLA-B-restricted CMV epitopes was part of the study. Public TCR beta signatures marked donors with CMV infection and the matching HLA. Broader study findings: CMV carriers with the relevant HLA were identified by cumulative public TCR beta family frequency. Dominating the ex vivo response were TCR beta clonotypes that were CMV-specific and HLA-C-restricted.

The CDR3 is 15 residues long. J was trimmed by 7 bases and V by 0 bases; bases with no gene match: 6. Germline V gives CDR1 SGHTA, CDR2 FQGNSA. TCRdb reanalysed the reads using MiXCR and keeps one entry per CDR3 protein. Among 370,000 or so distinct CDR3 sequences, about 35% were seen once, and the ten largest hold approximately 15%. In this sample, this clonotype is medium-sized. Its antigen is unknown. The material was cultured PBMCs, obtained from culture after CMV antigen stimulation. The chain joins TRBV7-2 to TRBJ2-7, with 10 bases matching TRBD2. The clonotype originates from a human donor in good health (CMV status not recorded). Some clones in this sample may be carry-over from other donors' samples. The CDR3 sequence is CASSLAHSGRLEQYV. The CDR3 DNA sequence: TGTGCCAGCAGCTTAGCGCATAGCGGGAGGTTGGAGCAGTACGTC.